The 9 T cell receptor beta chains presented below share a single source sample, sequenced in a study of cytomegalovirus exposure and HLA in healthy donors. The PCR employed 60 Vbeta primers together with 13 Jbeta primers. Produced via immunoSEQ multiplex PCR; TCRdb's table is partial and in-frame only. The sample has about 120,000 clones; 74% are singletons. Sequencing was carried out using PBMCs. Every receptor here comes from a human donor in good health.

This clone was detected a few times. The chain uses TRBV7-2 and TRBJ2-5, with a tentative D call TRBD1 (8 bases). Germline CDR1 SGHTA, CDR2 FQGNSA. The CDR3 is 16 residues long. V gave up 5 bases and J gave up 5 bases, with 21 bases separating them. CDR3 sequence (DNA): TGTGCCAGCAGCCCCTGGCTCACAGGGGGGGTGGAGACCCAGTACTTC. It yields the protein CASSPWLTGGVETQYF.

The genes are TRBV27 and TRBJ2-7; TRBD2 matches 9 bases. Germline V CDR1 and CDR2: MNHEY, SMNVEV (reference sequence). With V trimmed by 0 bases and J by 2 bases, 11 bases remained unmatched. The CDR3 runs to 18 residues. This chain's CDR3 is CASSLSRGRASLAYEQYF. DNA of the CDR3: TGTGCCAGCAGTTTATCGCGCGGGAGGGCCTCCCTGGCCTACGAGCAGTACTTC.

This CDR3 is CASSLVRGSGEKLFF. The DNA for the CDR3 is TGCGCCAGCAGCTTGGTCAGGGGGAGTGGTGAAAAACTGTTTTTT. This chain connects TRBV5-1 to TRBJ1-4, with 7 nucleotides matching TRBD1. Germline V gene data show CDR1 as SGHRS and CDR2 as YFSETQ. The CDR3 sequence is 15 residues long. V dropped 0 bases and J dropped 7; count of bases not matched to a gene: 6.

The gene calls are TRBV5-1 and TRBJ1-2; possibly TRBD1 for D (6 bases). This CDR3 region has 13 residues. The V and J ends lost 3 bases and 5 bases respectively, with 11 bases between them. CDR1 is SGHRS and CDR2 is YFSETQ in the germline V gene. Here the CDR3 reads CASSSGQRYGYTF. The DNA of the CDR3 is TGCGCCAGCAGCTCGGGACAAAGATATGGCTACACCTTC.

The rearrangement links TRBV29-1 to TRBJ2-2; 7 positions match TRBD1. The length of the CDR3 is 13 residues. The junction had 6 bases not matched to a gene; V was cut back by 7 bases and J by 4 bases. Germline V gives CDR1 SQVTM, CDR2 ANQGSEA. The DNA of the CDR3 is TGCAGCGCCCGGACAGGCAGCACCGGGGAGCTGTTTTTT. This translates into CSARTGSTGELFF.

The rearrangement uses TRBV5-1 and TRBJ2-5, with 11 nucleotides matching TRBD1. This CDR3 contains 15 residues. V was clipped by 4 bases and J by 1 base; unmatched bases: 3. Per germline, CDR1 SGHRS and CDR2 YFSETQ. Here the CDR3 reads CASSPGTGGQETQYF. CDR3 sequence (DNA): TGCGCCAGCAGCCCCGGGACAGGGGGCCAAGAGACCCAGTACTTC.

This chain links TRBV30 with TRBJ1-2; D unclear. Per the germline V gene, CDR1 is GTSNPN and CDR2 is SVGIG (reference sequence). This CDR3 is 13 amino acids long. V lost 3 bases and J 5 bases, leaving 13 bases between the germline ends. The CDR3 reads CAWRSAPGYGYTF. In nucleotides, the CDR3 is TGTGCCTGGAGGTCCGCCCCGGGTTATGGCTACACCTTC.

The gene calls are TRBV6-6 and TRBJ1-2; no definite D call. Germline CDR1 and CDR2: MNHNY and SVGAGI (reference sequence). Trimming shortened V by 7 bases and J by 5 bases, and 20 bases separated the two germline ends. The CDR3 is made up of 15 amino acids. The CDR3: CASISGTDSRYGYTF. The CDR3 DNA sequence: TGTGCCAGCATCTCGGGAACAGACTCACGGTATGGCTACACCTTC.

V gene TRBV2 combines with J gene TRBJ2-7, with 15 bases identical to TRBD2. This CDR3 is built from 17 residues. Trimming at V came to 3 bases and at J to 3 bases, leaving 6 bases not matched to a gene. Germline V gene sequence: CDR1 SNHLY, CDR2 FYNNEI. The CDR3 bases are TGTGCCAGCAGTGATCGGGGACTAGCGGGAGGAAACTACGAGCAGTACTTC. This translates into CASSDRGLAGGNYEQYF.